The next 16 T cell receptor beta chains were all read from a single sample in a study of blood T cell repertoires in COVID-19. The protocol was immunoSEQ multiplex PCR, while the TCRdb copy is restricted to in-frame clones and leaves out a portion. Among around 65,000 clones listed, 82% were seen once. The sequencing input was peripheral blood. The receptors derive from a human donor in a cohort sampled during active COVID-19.

This chain joins TRBV15 and TRBJ2-2; perhaps TRBD2 as D (5 bases). This CDR3 region has 15 residues. V dropped 1 base and J dropped 3 bases, with 9 bases sitting between them. Germline CDR1 LNHNV, CDR2 YYDKDF (reference sequence). CDR3 DNA sequence: TGTGCCACCAGCAGAGCCGGGCGGGACACCGGGGAGCTGTTTTTT. Translating gives CATSRAGRDTGELFF.

This clone was counted a few times. The chain has TRBV12-5 and TRBJ2-3; no definite D call. V lost 4 bases to trimming and J lost 2 bases, with 7 bases between them. The germline V gene encodes CDR1 LGHNT and CDR2 FRNRAP. The CDR3 length is 13 residues. The CDR3 loop is CASGYSTTDTQYF. In DNA, the CDR3 is TGTGCTAGTGGTTATAGCACCACAGATACGCAGTATTTT.

The rearrangement links TRBV11-2 to TRBJ2-5; D is possibly TRBD1 (6 bases). Per germline, CDR1 SGHAT and CDR2 FQNNGV. This CDR3 comprises 17 residues. The V end was cut by 5 bases, the J end by 5 bases, with 24 bases between. CDR3 coding DNA: TGTGCCAGCAGCCCACGGAGGCGTGCGGCAGGGGCCGAGACCCAGTACTTC. It codes for CASSPRRRAAGAETQYF.

V usage is TRBV19 and J usage is TRBJ1-2, with D possibly matching TRBD1 (6 bases). CDR1 and CDR2 (germline): LNHDA, SQIVND (reference sequence). Trimming stripped 4 bases from V and 0 bases from J, with 15 bases between. The CDR3 length is 16 residues. The CDR3 here is CASSTSQGRANYGYTF. DNA of the CDR3: TGTGCCAGTAGTACCTCACAGGGCCGAGCTAACTATGGCTACACCTTC.

This clone came up a few times. The V and J genes are TRBV5-1 and TRBJ2-1; 14 nucleotides align to TRBD2. V was clipped by 2 bases and J by 0 bases; unmatched bases: 7. Germline lookup yields CDR1 SGHRS and CDR2 YFSETQ. This CDR3 has 19 amino acids. The CDR3 region has the DNA TGCGCCAGCAGCTTCCCGACTAGCGGGGGGGCGAGCTCCTACAATGAGCAGTTCTTC. Translated, it gives CASSFPTSGGASSYNEQFF.

The V and J genes are TRBV3-1 (or the pseudogene TRBV3-2) and TRBJ1-5, with 11 nucleotides matching TRBD1. This CDR3 is 15 amino acids long. J was trimmed by 7 bases and V by 0 bases; bases with no gene match: 2. Germline values: CDR1 LGHDT, CDR2 YNNKEL (reference sequence). CDR3: CASSQDRTGGQPQHF. The CDR3 bases are TGTGCCAGCAGCCAAGATAGGACAGGGGGCCAGCCCCAGCATTTT.

V and J are TRBV3-1 (or the pseudogene TRBV3-2) and TRBJ2-7; 9 bases are a match to TRBD1. CDR3 size: 13 residues. Germline CDR1 reads LGHDT; CDR2 reads YNNKEL (reference sequence). Trimming cost V 6 bases and J 3 bases; bases outside gene matches: 3. The CDR3: CASSPDRGYEQYF. CDR3 nucleotides: TGTGCCAGCAGTCCGGACAGGGGCTACGAGCAGTACTTC.

The chain is built from TRBV6-6 and TRBJ1-2, with 7 bases fitting TRBD1. Germline-derived CDR1 and CDR2 are MNHNY and SVGAGI (reference sequence). This CDR3 is built from 15 residues. V was pared by 2 bases and J by 3 bases, with 6 bases of the junction left unmatched. Here the CDR3 reads CASSYAPGQDYGYTF. CDR3 DNA: TGTGCCAGCAGTTACGCCCCAGGACAGGACTATGGCTACACCTTC.

The sample holds a few counts of this clone. The chain uses TRBV3-1 (or the pseudogene TRBV3-2) and TRBJ2-1; 11 bases map to TRBD1. V was clipped by 1 base and J by 6 bases; unmatched bases: 5. The CDR3 covers 16 residues. CDR1 is LGHDT, CDR2 YNNKEL, per germline (reference sequence). The CDR3 spells CASSQAGTGGLNEQFF. For the CDR3, the DNA is TGTGCCAGCAGCCAAGCCGGGACAGGGGGTCTCAATGAGCAGTTCTTC.

This sequence joins TRBV2 and TRBJ2-3, with D possibly being TRBD2 (6 bases). Trimming cost V 2 bases and J 1 base, with 13 bases left between them. Germline V lookup: CDR1 SNHLY, CDR2 FYNNEI. The CDR3 totals 16 residues. The CDR3 nucleotides are TGTGCCAGCAGTGAACTGACCGGCGGGGGCACAGATACGCAGTATTTT. Translation: CASSELTGGGTDTQYF.

The chain carries TRBV9 and TRBJ2-1; no reliable D call. Germline V gene sequence: CDR1 SGDLS, CDR2 YYNGEE. This CDR3 is 14 amino acids long. V was clipped by 5 bases and J by 9 bases, with 18 bases between them. CDR3 nucleotides: TGTGCCAGCAGGTTTCTAGGCCCTTACGGTGAGCAGTTCTTC. The encoded protein is CASRFLGPYGEQFF.

This clone was detected only once. The chain recombines TRBV6-5 with TRBJ1-5; TRBD1 is a possible D gene (5 bases). The CDR3 consists of 13 residues. The V end was cut by 6 bases, the J end by 5 bases, with 11 bases between. Germline lookup yields CDR1 MNHEY and CDR2 SVGAGI. The CDR3, as DNA: TGTGCCAGCAGCTGGACACTTGATCAGCCCCAGCATTTT. Translation: CASSWTLDQPQHF.

This clone occurred a few times. The chain carries TRBV30 and TRBJ2-2; TRBD1 agrees at 10 bases. Germline V gene data show CDR1 as GTSNPN and CDR2 as SVGIG (reference sequence). The CDR3 sequence is 15 residues long. CDR3: CASVRDRGLTGELFF. CDR3 nucleotide sequence: TGTGCATCGGTCCGGGACAGGGGTTTAACCGGGGAGCTGTTTTTT.

This clone has a single count. The chain combines TRBV29-1 with TRBJ2-3, with 14 nucleotides matching TRBD2. V was clipped by 7 bases and J by 0 bases; unmatched bases: 15. The CDR3 runs to 19 residues. CDR1 and CDR2 from the germline V gene are SQVTM and ANQGSEA. CDR3 amino acids: CSASGTTSGGAGSTDTQYF. As DNA, the CDR3 is TGCAGCGCCTCGGGGACGACTAGCGGGGGGGCCGGTAGCACAGATACGCAGTATTTT.

The CDR3 loop reads CASSRQRETQYF. CDR3 DNA: TGTGCCAGCAGCCGACAGAGGGAGACCCAGTACTTC. The chain uses TRBV7-9 and TRBJ2-5; D possibly corresponds to TRBD1 (5 bases). The CDR3 has 12 residues. V lost 5 bases to trimming and J lost 5 bases, with 9 bases between them. Per the germline V gene, CDR1 is SEHNR and CDR2 is FQNEAQ (reference sequence).

This clone appeared a single time. This sequence joins TRBV5-6 and TRBJ2-3, with 12 positions matching TRBD2. The V gene end was trimmed by 3 bases and the J gene end by 1 base; junction bases not matched to a gene: 12. Germline loops: CDR1 SGHDT, CDR2 YYEEEE. The length of the CDR3 is 19 residues. The CDR3 DNA is TGTGCCAGCAGCTCCCCTAGCGGGGGGGCGTGGTGGGGCACAGATACGCAGTATTTT. Translating it yields CASSSPSGGAWWGTDTQYF.